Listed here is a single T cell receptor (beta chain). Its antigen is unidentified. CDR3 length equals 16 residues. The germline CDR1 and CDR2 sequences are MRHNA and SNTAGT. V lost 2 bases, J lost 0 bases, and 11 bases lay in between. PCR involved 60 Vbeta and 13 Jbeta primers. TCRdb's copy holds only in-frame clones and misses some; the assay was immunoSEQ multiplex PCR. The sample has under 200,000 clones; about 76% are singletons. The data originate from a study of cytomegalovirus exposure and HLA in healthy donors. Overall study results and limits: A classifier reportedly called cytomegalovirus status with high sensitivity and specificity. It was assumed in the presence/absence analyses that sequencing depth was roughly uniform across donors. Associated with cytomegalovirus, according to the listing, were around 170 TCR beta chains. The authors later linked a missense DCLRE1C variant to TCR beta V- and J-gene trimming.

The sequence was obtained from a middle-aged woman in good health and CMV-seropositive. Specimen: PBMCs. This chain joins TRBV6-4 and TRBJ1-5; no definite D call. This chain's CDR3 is CASSDPQNNSNQPQHF. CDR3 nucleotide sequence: TGTGCCAGCAGTGACCCCCAGAATAATAGCAATCAGCCCCAGCATTTT.